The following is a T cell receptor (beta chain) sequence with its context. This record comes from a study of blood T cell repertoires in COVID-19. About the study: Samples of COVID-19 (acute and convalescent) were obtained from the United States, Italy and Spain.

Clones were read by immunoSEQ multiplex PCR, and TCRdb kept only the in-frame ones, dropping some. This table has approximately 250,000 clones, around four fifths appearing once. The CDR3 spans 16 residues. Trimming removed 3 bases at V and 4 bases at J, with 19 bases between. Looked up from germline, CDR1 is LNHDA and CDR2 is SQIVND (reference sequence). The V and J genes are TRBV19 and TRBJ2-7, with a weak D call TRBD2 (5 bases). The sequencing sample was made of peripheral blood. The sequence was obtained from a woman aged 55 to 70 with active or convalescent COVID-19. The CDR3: CASSIGPAPEGYEQYF. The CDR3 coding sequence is TGTGCCAGTAGTATCGGTCCGGCCCCCGAGGGTTACGAGCAGTACTTC.